Below are 23 T cell receptor beta chains sequenced from a single sample in a study of shared clonotypes between healthy human individuals. Assay used: immunoSEQ multiplex PCR; TCRdb lists only in-frame clones, some missing. This table holds about 2.4 million clones, more than 85% found once. Source material: naive CD4+ T cells from PBMCs. Subset noted: CD45RA+ positively selected. Source of these receptors: a man between 18 and 35 years old in good health. Some clones in this sample may be carry-over from other donors' samples.

The V gene is TRBV29-1, the J gene TRBJ2-2, with 7 bases lining up with TRBD2. The CDR3 is made up of 14 amino acids. With 1 base clipped from V and 4 bases from J, the junction kept 3 bases outside the gene matches. Germline values: CDR1 SQVTM, CDR2 ANQGSEA. CDR3 sequence (DNA): TGCAGCGTTGAAGGCGGGAGCGGCACCGGGGAGCTGTTTTTT. It translates to CSVEGGSGTGELFF.

This chain joins TRBV5-4 and TRBJ2-3; 9 bases are a match to TRBD2. The CDR3 totals 16 residues. CDR1 SGHNT and CDR2 YYREEE come from the germline V gene (reference sequence). V lost 2 bases and J lost 0; bases outside the gene matches: 4. CDR3: CASSFSGSRSTDTQYF. CDR3 in DNA: TGTGCCAGCAGCTTTAGCGGGAGTAGGAGCACAGATACGCAGTATTTT. Variable domain in full (rest from reference TRBV5-4 and TRBJ2-3): ETGVTQSPTHLIKTRGQQVTLRCSSQSGHNTVSWYQQALGQGPQFIFQYYREEENGRGNFPPRFSGLQFPNYSSELNVNALELDDSALYLCASSFSGSRSTDTQYFGPGTRLTVL.

V gene TRBV6-6 combines with J gene TRBJ1-6; tentative D call: TRBD1 (6 bases). Germline CDR1 and CDR2: MNHNY and SVGAGI (reference sequence). Deletions cut 6 bases from V and 3 bases from J, with 15 bases between. The CDR3 is made up of 16 amino acids. Here the CDR3 DNA reads TGTGCCAGCAGCCGTTTGGGACACCTCTATAATTCACCCCTCCACTTT. This sequence encodes CASSRLGHLYNSPLHF.

V gene TRBV6-6 combines with J gene TRBJ1-3, with D possibly matching TRBD1 (6 bases). CDR3 length: 14 residues. Germline-derived CDR1 and CDR2 are MNHNY and SVGAGI (reference sequence). V was trimmed by 10 bases and J by 2 bases, leaving 15 bases between them. In nucleotides, the CDR3 is TGTGCCACTAGGAGTAGACAGGCTGGAAACACCATATATTTT. It encodes CATRSRQAGNTIYF.

V is TRBV28 and J is TRBJ1-4; possibly TRBD1 for D (6 bases). Trimming shortened V by 6 bases and J by 7 bases, and 21 bases separated the two germline ends. The CDR3 spans 16 residues. Germline lookup yields CDR1 MDHEN and CDR2 SYDVKM. Here the CDR3 reads CASSPVNQGWSEKLFF. The CDR3, as DNA: TGTGCCAGCAGCCCGGTCAACCAGGGGTGGTCTGAAAAACTGTTTTTT.

The chain links TRBV27 to TRBJ2-7; 9 positions agree with TRBD1. With 5 bases clipped from V and 0 bases from J, the junction kept 14 bases outside the gene matches. The CDR3 is 18 amino acids. Germline V lookup: CDR1 MNHEY, CDR2 SMNVEV (reference sequence). CDR3 amino acids: CASSRPKTGTGHSYEQYF. The CDR3 nucleotides are TGTGCCAGCAGTCGACCTAAAACCGGGACAGGGCACTCCTACGAGCAGTACTTC.

CDR3 sequence reads: CARGTDNYGYTF. As DNA, the CDR3 is TGTGCCAGAGGGACGGATAACTATGGCTACACCTTC. This chain uses TRBV2 with TRBJ1-2; D perhaps matches TRBD1 (5 bases). The CDR3 consists of 12 residues. Germline loops: CDR1 SNHLY, CDR2 FYNNEI. V was shortened by 9 bases and J by 1 base, with 9 bases between the two germline ends. Full variable domain (missing parts from reference TRBV2 and TRBJ1-2): EPEVTQTPSHQVTQMGQEVILRCVPISNHLYFYWYRQILGQKVEFLVSFYNNEISEKSEIFDDQFSVERPDGSNFTLKIRSTKLEDSAMYFCARGTDNYGYTFGSGTRLTVV.

The genes are TRBV5-8 and TRBJ2-7, with TRBD2 matching over 7 bases. This CDR3 comprises 15 residues. Losses at the gene ends were 1 base for V and 6 bases for J; bases not matched to a gene: 10. Germline values: CDR1 SGHTS, CDR2 YDEGEE. CDR3 coding DNA: TGTGCCAGCAGCTTGTTAGGACTAGTCTTCGGCGAGCAGTACTTC. Protein sequence: CASSLLGLVFGEQYF.

This chain joins TRBV7-8 and TRBJ2-7, with D possibly TRBD1 on 6 matching bases. Between the trimmed V and J ends, which lost 5 bases and 5 bases, there was a span of 37 bases. The V gene's germline CDR1 is SGHVS and CDR2 FQNEAQ. The CDR3 loop spans 21 amino acids. The CDR3, as DNA: TGTGCCAGCAGCCCGACGAGCGGCAAGGTCCCCGCAAGAGGGACAAATAACGAGCAGTACTTC. It codes for CASSPTSGKVPARGTNNEQYF.

The chain links TRBV5-1 to TRBJ2-7; possible D gene TRBD1, 6 bases. Deletions cut 0 bases from V and 8 bases from J, with 21 bases between. Germline loops: CDR1 SGHRS, CDR2 YFSETQ. This CDR3 is 16 amino acids long. CDR3 bases: TGCGCCAGCAGCTTGGCGAGACAGGACACCTACGTGAAGCAGTACTTC. It codes for CASSLARQDTYVKQYF.

V is TRBV7-2 and J is TRBJ2-7; D is unclear. This CDR3 is built from 14 residues. The V and J ends lost 5 bases and 2 bases respectively, with 13 bases between them. Germline CDR1 is SGHTA and CDR2 is FQGNSA. The CDR3 region is CASSPARATYEQYF. As DNA, the CDR3 is TGTGCCAGCAGCCCAGCCCGGGCGACCTACGAGCAGTACTTC.

The chain is built from TRBV11-3 and TRBJ2-1, with D perhaps matching TRBD1 or TRBD2 (6 bases each). V lost 5 bases and J lost 4, with 21 bases in between. The CDR3 covers 17 residues. Germline loops: CDR1 SGHNT, CDR2 YENEEA. The CDR3, as DNA: TGTGCCAGCAGCACGGGGGTGGGGGCAGACACTTACAATGAGCAGTTCTTC. Residues: CASSTGVGADTYNEQFF.

The V gene is TRBV7-9, the J gene TRBJ2-4; a possible D gene is TRBD1 (5 bases). The CDR3 has 13 amino acids. Trimming cost V 0 bases and J 9 bases, with 9 bases left between them. CDR1 is SEHNR and CDR2 is FQNEAQ in the germline V gene (reference sequence). Written as DNA, the CDR3 is TGTGCCAGCAGCTTAGCGCAGGGAACCATTCAGTACTTC. Its translation: CASSLAQGTIQYF.

The J gene is TRBJ2-7, the V gene TRBV29-1, with D maybe TRBD2 (5 bases). Germline V gives CDR1 SQVTM, CDR2 ANQGSEA. V gave up 7 bases and J gave up 0 bases, with 16 bases separating them. The CDR3 length is 14 residues. The CDR3, as DNA: TGCAGCGCGCGGGCCCGGCAGGACTCCTACGAGCAGTACTTC. This codes for CSARARQDSYEQYF.

The chain carries TRBV7-9 and TRBJ2-3, with a possible D match to TRBD1 (6 bases). CDR3 length: 13 amino acids. Trimming left V 2 bases short and J 6 bases short, with 9 bases between. Germline V CDR1 and CDR2: SEHNR, FQNEAQ (reference sequence). CDR3 DNA: TGTGCCAGCAGCTTAACCACAGGGGATACGCAGTATTTT. Protein: CASSLTTGDTQYF.

This clone has only a few counts. The genes are TRBV7-3 and TRBJ2-1; D perhaps matches TRBD1 (6 bases). CDR1 is SGHTA and CDR2 is FQGTGA in the germline V gene. V lost 5 bases and J 5 bases, leaving 13 bases between the germline ends. The CDR3 is 14 residues long. The CDR3 coding sequence is TGTGCCAGCAGCCCCAACAGGGCAGACAATGAGCAGTTCTTC. Its translation: CASSPNRADNEQFF.

The gene calls are TRBV20-1 and TRBJ1-4, with D unclear. CDR3 size: 11 residues. Per germline, CDR1 DFQATT and CDR2 SNEGSKA (reference sequence). The ends were cut back, 3 bases at V and 10 bases at J, with 9 bases in the middle. The CDR3 coding sequence is TGCAGTGCTAGTACCGGGAGAAAACTGTTTTTT. Protein sequence: CSASTGRKLFF.

This sequence joins TRBV9 and TRBJ2-7; TRBD2 agrees at 9 bases. The CDR3 length is 16 residues. V was pared by 0 bases and J by 5 bases, with 9 bases of the junction left unmatched. CDR1 and CDR2 from the germline V gene are SGDLS and YYNGEE. This CDR3 is CASSVGHSGSPNEQYF. CDR3 bases: TGTGCCAGCAGCGTAGGCCATAGCGGGAGCCCCAACGAGCAGTACTTC.

The chain has TRBV7-8 and TRBJ2-1, with TRBD2 matching 11 bases. V gave up 5 bases and J gave up 4 bases; unmatched junction bases: 7. This CDR3 is built from 16 residues. Germline assignment: CDR1 SGHVS and CDR2 FQNEAQ. CDR3 sequence: CASSKLAGVAYNEQFF. CDR3 in DNA: TGTGCCAGCAGCAAACTAGCGGGAGTGGCTTACAATGAGCAGTTCTTC.

The chain combines TRBV11-3 with TRBJ2-5; D tentatively fits TRBD1 or TRBD2 (5 bases each). The last part of the DNA fits TRBJ2-7 better; the J call may be wrong. In germline, CDR1 is SGHNT, CDR2 YENEEA. The CDR3 length is 13 residues. The CDR3 spells CASSPGPRDEQYF. CDR3 DNA sequence: TGTGCCAGCAGCCCGGGACCCAGGGACGAGCAGTACTTC.

This sequence joins TRBV20-1 and TRBJ2-7; D remains unclear. CDR1 is DFQATT, CDR2 SNEGSKA, per germline (reference sequence). The CDR3 consists of 10 residues. Trimming cost V 0 bases and J 5 bases, with 2 bases left between them. CDR3 residues: CSARDNEQYF. The DNA for the CDR3 is TGCAGTGCTAGAGATAACGAGCAGTACTTC.

The V call is TRBV16, the J call TRBJ1-1, with 8 bases aligning to TRBD1. Germline V gives CDR1 KGHSY, CDR2 FQNENV. CDR3 length equals 17 residues. V lost 3 bases to trimming and J lost 1 base; unmatched junction nucleotides: 10. CDR3: CASSHVWTGTTNTEAFF. In nucleotides, the CDR3 is TGTGCCAGCAGCCACGTGTGGACAGGGACTACGAACACTGAAGCTTTCTTT.

The CDR3 sequence: CASSPSGRATGELFF. The DNA of the CDR3 is TGTGCCAGCAGCCCCAGCGGGAGGGCCACCGGGGAGCTGTTTTTT. V is TRBV28 and J is TRBJ2-2, with 10 positions matching TRBD2. This CDR3 is built from 15 residues. V trimming: 6 bases; J trimming: 4 bases; junction bases outside the gene matches: 5. Germline lookup yields CDR1 MDHEN and CDR2 SYDVKM.